This TCR beta chain was captured in a study of T cell clonality in common variable immunodeficiency. Germline V lookup: CDR1 LNHDA, CDR2 SQIVND (reference sequence). The CDR3 is 16 amino acids. Note on this clone: Its antigen is not known. One end of the junction fails to match germline, which may point to a read error. The read ends 3 residues before the CDR3 terminus; that terminus is restored from the germline J gene.

Clones were sequenced by immunoSEQ multiplex PCR, and TCRdb holds only the in-frame ones, with some missing. The sample presents tens of thousands of clones, none singletons. Study-level findings and limits: CVID subjects showed higher TCRbeta clonality than healthy controls.

This TCR was sampled from a person between 18 and 75 years old in good health. The sample was peripheral blood mononuclear cells. The chain couples TRBV19 to TRBJ1-3; 7 positions match TRBD1. CDR3 residues: CASRLRDSSSGSTIYF. The sequenced CDR3 bases are TGTGCCAGTAGACTAAGGGACAGCAGCTCTGGAAGCACC.